Given below is one T cell receptor (beta chain) in context. Other DNA sequences in the same sample also yield this CDR3. This specimen comes from a study of shared clonotypes between healthy human individuals. As for the study in general: Those who served as donors were a couple of women and three men between the ages of 18 and 49.

V was cut by 0 bases and J by 0 bases, with 7 bases left in between. Germline lookup yields CDR1 SGDLS and CDR2 YYNGEE. This CDR3 is built from 14 residues. Sequenced by immunoSEQ multiplex PCR; TCRdb stores in-frame clones only, minus some. This sample yields roughly 2,300,000 clones, of which under 95% are seen a single time; around 0.35% belongs to the top ten. The chain is built from TRBV9 and TRBJ2-7, with D unresolved. The TCR originated in a young man in good health. Some clones in this sample may be carry-over from other donors' samples. The sample taken for sequencing was naive CD4+ T cells from PBMCs. Subset here: CD45RA+ positively selected. CDR3 sequence reads: CASSVDPSSYEQYF. The CDR3, as DNA: TGTGCCAGCAGCGTAGACCCTAGCTCCTACGAGCAGTACTTC. The variable domain in full, with the rest retrieved from reference TRBV9 and TRBJ2-7, is DSGVTQTPKHLITATGQRVTLRCSPRSGDLSVYWYQQSLDQGLQFLIQYYNGEERAKGNILERFSAQQFPDLHSELNLSSLELGDSALYFCASSVDPSSYEQYFGPGTRLTVT.